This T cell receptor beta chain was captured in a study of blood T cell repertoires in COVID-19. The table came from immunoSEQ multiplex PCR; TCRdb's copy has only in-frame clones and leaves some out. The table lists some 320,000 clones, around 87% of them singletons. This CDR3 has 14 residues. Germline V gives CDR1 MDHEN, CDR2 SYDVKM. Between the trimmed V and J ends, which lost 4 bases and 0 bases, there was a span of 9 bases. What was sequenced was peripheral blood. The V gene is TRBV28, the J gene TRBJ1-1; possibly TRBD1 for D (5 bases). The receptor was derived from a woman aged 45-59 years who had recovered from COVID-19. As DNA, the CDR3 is TGTGCCAGCAGTTCCGGGGGAATGAACACTGAAGCTTTCTTT. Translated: CASSSGGMNTEAFF.